A single T cell receptor (beta chain) is shown here with its context. Its matching antigen is unknown. Assay: immunoSEQ multiplex PCR; the TCRdb copy retains only in-frame clones and omits some. The sample shows over 60,000 clones, around 90% of them seen only once. The source of the sample is a study of radiotherapy plus CTLA-4 blockade in lung cancer. As for the study in general: Objective responses were observed in less than 20% of patients, and disease control was achieved by over 30%. Broader study findings: Blood-borne expansion of tumor-derived TCR clones followed radiotherapy plus ipilimumab. The best predictor of response was reported to be early blood T cell clone dynamics, with interferon-beta.

The V and J ends lost 4 bases and 6 bases, in that order; junction bases with no gene match: 6. CDR3 length equals 13 residues. Germline V gene data show CDR1 as MNHEY and CDR2 as SMNVEV (reference sequence). Focal radiation plus CTLA-4 blockade with ipilimumab was administered to patients who had chemo-refractory metastatic non-small-cell lung cancer. Material: peripheral blood, obtained from a patient treated with radiotherapy plus ipilimumab. The V and J genes are TRBV27 and TRBJ2-7; 7 nucleotides match TRBD2. The sequence was collected from a human donor with non-small cell lung cancer that progressed on radiotherapy plus ipilimumab. CDR3 loop: CASSSGGSSEQYV. The DNA for the CDR3 is TGTGCCAGCAGTTCTGGCGGGAGCTCCGAGCAGTACGTC.